This T cell receptor (beta chain) was sequenced during a study of human T cells and chemical hapten exposure. The CDR3 is made up of 13 amino acids. V gave up 1 base and J gave up 8 bases, with 12 bases separating them. Germline V CDR1 and CDR2: SGHDT, YYEEEE. Within the library, unique molecular identifiers were attached to each individual cDNA molecule. TCRdb reanalysed the RACE reads using MiXCR and keeps one entry per CDR3 protein. The data show 250,000 or so distinct CDR3 sequences, roughly 7.7% seen once. As for time point: pre-sensitization, week 0. Documented treatment: therapeutic diphenylcyclopropenone sensitization with weekly scalp DPC.

The J gene is TRBJ1-2, the V gene TRBV5-6; no clear D gene. The specimen comprised whole blood, sampled in connection with sensitization to the hapten diphenylcyclopropenone (DPC). The sequence was collected from a man in his late teens or twenties with alopecia areata. Some clones in this sample may be carry-over from other donors' samples. The CDR3 DNA sequence: TGTGCCAGCAGCTTGAACACCCGGCCGGGCTACACCTTC. Protein: CASSLNTRPGYTF.